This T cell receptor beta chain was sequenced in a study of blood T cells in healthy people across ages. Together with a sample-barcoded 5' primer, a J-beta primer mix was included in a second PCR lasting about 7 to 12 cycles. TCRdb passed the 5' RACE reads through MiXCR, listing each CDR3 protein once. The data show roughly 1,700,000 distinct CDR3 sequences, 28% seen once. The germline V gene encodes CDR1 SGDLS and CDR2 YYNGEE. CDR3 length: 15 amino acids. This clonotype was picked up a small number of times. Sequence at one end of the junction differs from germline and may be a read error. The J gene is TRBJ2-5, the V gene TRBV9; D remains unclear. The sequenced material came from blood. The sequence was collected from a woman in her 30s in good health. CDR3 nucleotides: TGTGCCAGCAGCCCAGGCGAGGCACTGCAAGAGACCCGGTACTTC. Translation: CASSPGEALQETRYF.